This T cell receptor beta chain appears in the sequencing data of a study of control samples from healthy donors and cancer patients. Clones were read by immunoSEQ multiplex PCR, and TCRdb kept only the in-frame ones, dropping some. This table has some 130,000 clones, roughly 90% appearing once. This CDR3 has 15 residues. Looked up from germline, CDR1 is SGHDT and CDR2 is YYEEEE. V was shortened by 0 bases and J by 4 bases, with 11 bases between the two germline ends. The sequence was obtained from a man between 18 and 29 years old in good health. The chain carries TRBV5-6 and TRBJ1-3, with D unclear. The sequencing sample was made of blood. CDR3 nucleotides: TGTGCCAGCAGCTTGGCCGCGGGTTCAGGAAACACCATATATTTT. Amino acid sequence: CASSLAAGSGNTIYF.